These T cell receptor beta chains were read from a single sample in a study of shared clonotypes between healthy human individuals. The assay was immunoSEQ multiplex PCR, and TCRdb's table has in-frame clones only and misses some. This table has about 2.2 million clones, around 95% appearing once. The specimen was naive CD8+ T cells from PBMCs. Receptors were obtained from a man between 18 and 29 years old in good health. Some clones in this sample may be carry-over from other donors' samples. Both conserved end residues are part of each CDR3. The D gene is left open where the match is weak. Clone size is stated in some rows and not others, as once, few, many or a class when expanded.

D gene | CDR3 length | clone size | J gene | V gene | CDR3 protein | CDR3 DNA
. | 16 | . | TRBJ1-3 | TRBV9 | CASSPGRTSSGNTIYF | TGTGCCAGCAGCCCCGGGAGGACAAGCTCTGGAAACACCATATATTTT
. | 17 | . | TRBJ1-2 | TRBV7-3 | CASSPIGGAPLGYGYTF | TGTGCCAGCAGCCCAATCGGTGGTGCCCCGCTTGGGTATGGCTACACCTTC
. | 16 | once | TRBJ2-5 | TRBV4-3 | CASSQDRLRSPETQYF | TGCGCCAGCAGCCAAGATAGGCTTCGTAGTCCCGAGACCCAGTACTTC
. | 12 | . | TRBJ2-7 | TRBV6-5 | CASSYGASEQYF | TGTGCCAGCAGTTACGGGGCAAGCGAGCAGTACTTC
TRBD2 | 15 | . | TRBJ2-5 | TRBV6-1 | CASTKGLAEGETQYF | TGTGCCAGCACCAAGGGACTAGCGGAGGGAGAGACCCAGTACTTC
. | 13 | . | TRBJ2-2 | TRBV9 | CASSAVRTGELFF | TGTGCCAGCAGCGCCGTAAGGACCGGGGAGCTGTTTTTT
. | 17 | . | TRBJ1-1 | TRBV9 | CASSPGLAPGRDTEAFF | TGTGCCAGCAGTCCGGGGCTAGCCCCCGGACGGGACACTGAAGCTTTCTTT
. | 14 | . | TRBJ1-1 | TRBV28 | CASSLRRVNTEAFF | TGTGCCAGCAGTTTAAGACGAGTGAACACTGAAGCTTTCTTT
TRBD1 | 15 | . | TRBJ1-1 | TRBV29-1 | CSVDPRTGLNTEAFF | TGCAGCGTTGACCCTAGGACAGGGTTAAACACTGAAGCTTTCTTT
. | 13 | once | TRBJ2-5 | TRBV7-9 | CAIDALSFETQYF | TGTGCCATCGATGCCTTGTCTTTCGAGACCCAGTACTTC
. | 11 | . | TRBJ2-5 | TRBV6-1 | CASSEAWTQYF | TGTGCCAGCAGTGAAGCATGGACCCAGTACTTC
. | 14 | few | TRBJ2-2 | TRBV27 | CASSSSPNTGELFF | TGTGCCAGCAGTTCTAGTCCGAACACCGGGGAGCTGTTTTTT
. | 16 | . | TRBJ2-7 | TRBV5-1 | CASSLGTWGSPYEQYF | TGCGCCAGCAGCCTGGGCACCTGGGGGTCCCCCTACGAGCAGTACTTC
. | 15 | . | TRBJ2-3 | TRBV6-7 | CASRERPGHTDTQYF | TGTGCCAGCAGGGAACGTCCAGGGCACACAGATACGCAGTATTTT
. | 14 | once | TRBJ2-7 | TRBV4-2 | CASSQDRWGYEQYF | TGTGCCAGCAGCCAAGATCGGTGGGGCTACGAGCAGTACTTC
TRBD2 | 17 | . | TRBJ2-7 | TRBV27 | CASSLFPFSGRAYEQYF | TGTGCCAGCAGTTTGTTCCCGTTTAGCGGGAGGGCATACGAGCAGTACTTC
. | 15 | . | TRBJ2-7 | TRBV4-3 | CASSQDTGKSYEQYF | TGCGCCAGCAGCCAAGATACCGGGAAATCCTACGAGCAGTACTTC
TRBD1 | 16 | . | TRBJ1-4 | TRBV2 | CASRATRSDRGEKLFF | TGTGCCAGCAGGGCTACTCGATCGGACAGGGGGGAAAAACTGTTTTTT
TRBD1 | 18 | . | TRBJ1-2 | TRBV5-1 | CASSLVVSFDRAVSGYTF | TGCGCCAGCAGCTTGGTTGTAAGTTTTGACAGGGCAGTATCCGGCTACACCTTC
TRBD2 | 15 | . | TRBJ2-5 | TRBV27 | CASSSELAEGETQYF | TGTGCCAGCAGTTCCGAACTAGCGGAGGGGGAGACCCAGTACTTC
. | 16 | . | TRBJ2-3 | TRBV6-1 | CASSDGWGGVTDTQYF | TGTGCCAGCAGTGATGGGTGGGGGGGCGTTACAGATACGCAGTATTTT
TRBD1 | 15 | . | TRBJ2-7 | TRBV11-2 | CASSWGGTGYYEQYF | TGTGCCAGCAGCTGGGGAGGGACAGGGTACTACGAGCAGTACTTC
. | 16 | . | TRBJ1-5 | TRBV21-1 | CASSKEGRGPCQPQHF | TGTGCCAGCAGCAAAGAAGGTAGGGGGCCTTGTCAGCCCCAGCATTTT
. | 14 | . | TRBJ2-1 | TRBV5-6 | CASSGFGSWGEQFF | TGTGCCAGCAGCGGTTTTGGGTCGTGGGGTGAGCAGTTCTTC
. | 13 | . | TRBJ1-1 | TRBV27 | CASRVNGGREAFF | TGTGCCAGCAGAGTCAATGGGGGTCGGGAAGCTTTCTTT
TRBD2 | 19 | once | TRBJ2-1 | TRBV4-3 | CASSPRGLAGFLPNNEQFF | TGCGCCAGCAGCCCACGAGGACTAGCGGGGTTCCTTCCTAACAATGAGCAGTTCTTC
TRBD2 | 16 | . | TRBJ2-3 | TRBV15 | CATSRDLGGREDTQYF | TGTGCCACCAGCAGAGATCTTGGCGGGAGGGAGGATACGCAGTATTTT
. | 16 | . | TRBJ2-3 | TRBV7-9 | CASSLAALDKPDTQYF | TGTGCCAGCAGCTTAGCGGCGCTAGACAAGCCTGATACGCAGTATTTT
TRBD1 | 15 | . | TRBJ2-7 | TRBV4-3 | CASSQWTGGDYEQYF | TGCGCCAGCAGCCAATGGACAGGGGGGGACTACGAGCAGTACTTC
. | 15 | . | TRBJ1-2 | TRBV4-1 | CASSQFSGSNYGYTF | TGCGCCAGCAGCCAATTCTCAGGGAGTAACTATGGCTACACCTTC
TRBD1 | 14 | . | TRBJ2-5 | TRBV27 | CASSRDRGSETQYF | TGTGCCAGCAGTCGAGACAGGGGGTCAGAGACCCAGTACTTC